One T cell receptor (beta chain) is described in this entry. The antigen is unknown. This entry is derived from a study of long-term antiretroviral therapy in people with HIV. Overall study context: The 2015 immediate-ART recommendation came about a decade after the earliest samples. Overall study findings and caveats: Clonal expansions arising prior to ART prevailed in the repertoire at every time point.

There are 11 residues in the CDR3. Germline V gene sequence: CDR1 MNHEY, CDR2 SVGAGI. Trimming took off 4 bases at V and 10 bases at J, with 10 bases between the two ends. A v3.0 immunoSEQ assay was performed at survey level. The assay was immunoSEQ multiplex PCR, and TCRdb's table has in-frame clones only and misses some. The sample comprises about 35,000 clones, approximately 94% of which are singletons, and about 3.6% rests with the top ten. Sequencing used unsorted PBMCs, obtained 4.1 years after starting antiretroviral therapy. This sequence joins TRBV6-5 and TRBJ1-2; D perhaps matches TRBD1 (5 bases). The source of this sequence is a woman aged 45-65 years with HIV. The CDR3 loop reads CASSSGLHYTF. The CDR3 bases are TGTGCCAGCAGTTCAGGGTTACACTACACCTTC.